This TCR beta chain was sequenced in a study of blood T cell repertoires in COVID-19. Across the whole study: Some COVID-19 samples were acute and others convalescent; all came from the United States, Italy and Spain.

Germline-derived CDR1 and CDR2 are SGDLS and YYNGEE. CDR3 length: 14 amino acids. Residents of 24 US areas, aged roughly 18 to 90 years, made up the participants. In the study's own analysis: Quantification of nucleated cells was approximated via reference gene primer amplification. Sequencing used immunoSEQ multiplex PCR; TCRdb keeps in-frame clones, though not all of them. D and trimming come from the DNA, and the V and J calls and clone size come from that table. The sample contains about 320,000 clones, about 85% of which appear only once. As for this clone: One end of the junction varies from germline; a read error may be responsible.

The receptor was derived from a woman between 25 and 40 years old who had been exposed to COVID-19. The sample consisted of PBMCs or T cells enriched from blood (not recorded which). The chain is built from TRBV9 and TRBJ2-1, with 13 bases identical to TRBD2. Here the CDR3 reads CASSPSGTSGNWLF. The CDR3 coding sequence is TGTGCCAGCAGTCCATCCGGGACTAGCGGGAACTGGCTCTTC.